This T cell receptor (beta chain) came from a study of early T cells in non-severe SARS-CoV-2 infection. Separate cDNA molecules each had unique molecular identifiers attached to them. One entry per CDR3 protein, called by TCRdb with MiXCR from the 5' RACE reads. This table holds tens of thousands of distinct CDR3 sequences, about a tenth found once. A few counts support this clonotype. Between the trimmed V and J ends, which lost 6 bases and 4 bases, there was a span of 12 bases. This CDR3 has 13 residues. Per germline, CDR1 LNHDA and CDR2 SQIVND (reference sequence). Sequencing was done on a sample of whole blood. V and J are TRBV19 and TRBJ1-1, with no clear D. This TCR was recovered from an adult who was a healthcare worker with PCR-confirmed SARS-CoV-2 infection or an uninfected control (not recorded which). This CDR3 is CASSPAVGTEAFF. In DNA form, the CDR3 reads TGTGCCAGTAGCCCGGCGGTAGGCACTGAAGCTTTCTTT.